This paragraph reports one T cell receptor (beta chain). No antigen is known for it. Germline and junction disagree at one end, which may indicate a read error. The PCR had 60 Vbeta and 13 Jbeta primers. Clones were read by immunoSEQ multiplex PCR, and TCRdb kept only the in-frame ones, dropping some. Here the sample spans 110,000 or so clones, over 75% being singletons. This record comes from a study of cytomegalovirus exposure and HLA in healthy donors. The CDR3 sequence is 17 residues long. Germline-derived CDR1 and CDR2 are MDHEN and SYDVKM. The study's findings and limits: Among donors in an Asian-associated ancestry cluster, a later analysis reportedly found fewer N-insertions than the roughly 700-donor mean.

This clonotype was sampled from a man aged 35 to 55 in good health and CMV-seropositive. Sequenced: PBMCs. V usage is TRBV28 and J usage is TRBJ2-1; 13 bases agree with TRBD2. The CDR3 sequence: CAGSTQLAGGLYNEQFF. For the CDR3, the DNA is TGTGCCGGCAGTACTCAACTAGCGGGGGGGCTGTACAATGAGCAGTTCTTC.